This T cell receptor (beta chain) was identified during a study of cytomegalovirus exposure and HLA in healthy donors. General observations from the study: Some V segments, TRBV6-2 and TRBV6-3 among them, were indistinguishable and were therefore excluded.

The CDR3 covers 15 residues. Germline V lookup: CDR1 SEHNR, CDR2 FQNEAQ (reference sequence). V was trimmed by 0 bases and J by 7 bases, leaving 12 bases between them. Of note for this clone: Its antigen is still unknown.

It was with 60 Vbeta and 13 Jbeta primers that the PCR ran. Assay used: immunoSEQ multiplex PCR; TCRdb lists only in-frame clones, some missing. The table shows about 83,000 clones, with roughly 76% occurring only once. This TCR was recovered from a woman aged 25 to 39 in good health and CMV-seronegative. Source material: PBMCs. The chain is built from TRBV7-9 and TRBJ2-2; D unresolved. The DNA of the CDR3 is TGTGCCAGCAGCTTAGCGCTGGGCCCCGGCGGGGAGCTGTTTTTT. Protein sequence: CASSLALGPGGELFF.